The 21 T cell receptor beta chains in this list originate from one sample, sequenced in a study of T cells in Graves' hyperthyroidism and ophthalmopathy. RNA transcripts provided the source from which TCR beta CDR3 regions were amplified. TCR CDR3 underwent first-round RT-PCR with the HTBI primer set. TCRdb reanalysed the multiplex PCR reads using MiXCR and keeps one entry per CDR3 protein. The profile covers 600,000 to 750,000 distinct CDR3 sequences, with around 16% appearing a single time and less than 20% taken by the ten largest. The source material was blood. These receptor sequences come from a man aged 45-65 years with Graves' hyperthyroidism.

Remarks on this clonotype: The junction and the germline gene differ at one end; a read error may be behind it. The chain links TRBV6-1 to TRBJ2-1; 7 nucleotides line up with TRBD2. Germline CDR1 reads MNHNS; CDR2 reads SASEGT. The CDR3 length is 19 residues. The CDR3 DNA reads as TGTGCCAGCAGCCACAACCCGGGCGGGGGACGAAATATGCCAAATGAGCAGTCCTTC. Translating gives CASSHNPGGGRNMPNEQSF.

This clonotype was recorded many times. The rearrangement uses TRBV2 and TRBJ1-2; no firm D call. The germline CDR1 and CDR2 sequences are SNHLY and FYNNEI. With 3 bases removed from V and 6 bases from J, the gap between germline ends came to 14 bases. This CDR3 is built from 14 residues. Here the CDR3 DNA reads TGTGCCAGCAGTGAGGGTCTGACGGCGGATGGCTACACCTTC. It translates to CASSEGLTADGYTF.

This clonotype was observed a handful of times. The V gene is TRBV29-1, the J gene TRBJ2-1; weak D call: TRBD2 (6 bases). This CDR3 spans 11 amino acids. The germline V gene has CDR1 SQVTM and CDR2 ANQGSEA. V shed 6 bases and J shed 10 bases, with 13 bases lying between them. Here the CDR3 reads CSVSSVGEQFF. Here the CDR3 DNA reads TGCAGCGTGTCTAGCGTGGGGGAGCAGTTCTTC.

This clonotype has a count of ten or more. The chain is built from TRBV10-3 and TRBJ1-1; D is unresolved. This CDR3 is 16 amino acids long. The V gene's germline CDR1 is ENHRY and CDR2 SYGVKD. Trimming took 3 bases from V and 6 from J, leaving 20 bases between them. The CDR3 sequence: CAISDVLGGGSPEAFF. CDR3 DNA sequence: TGTGCCATCAGTGATGTCCTAGGTGGAGGGAGTCCTGAAGCTTTCTTT.

A few counts support this clonotype. The chain is built from TRBV7-2 and TRBJ2-3; D is unresolved. The V gene lost 5 bases and the J gene lost 5 bases, with 8 bases spanning the gap. The length of the CDR3 is 12 residues. The germline V gene encodes CDR1 SGHTA and CDR2 FQGNSA. The chain's CDR3 is CASSLQVDTQYF. Written as DNA, the CDR3 is TGTGCCAGCAGCCTGCAAGTAGATACGCAGTATTTT. The full variable domain, in which reference TRBV7-2 and TRBJ2-3 provide the parts outside the CDR3, is GAGVSQSPSNKVTEKGKDVELRCDPISGHTALYWYRQSLGQGLEFLIYFQGNSAPDKSGLPSDRFSAERTGGSVSTLTIQRTQQEDSAVYLCASSLQVDTQYFGPGTRLTVL.

V is TRBV5-1 and J is TRBJ2-3; D might be TRBD2 (6 bases). V was trimmed by 6 bases and J by 3 bases, leaving 11 bases between them. The CDR3 covers 13 residues. CDR1 SGHRS and CDR2 YFSETQ come from the germline V gene. CDR3 nucleotide sequence: TGCGCCAGCAACACGGGAGTGACAGATACGCAGTATTTT. Translated, it gives CASNTGVTDTQYF. Based on the CDR3 plus reference TRBV5-1 and TRBJ2-3, the full variable domain is KAGVTQTPRYLIKTRGQQVTLSCSPISGHRSVSWYQQTPGQGLQFLFEYFSETQRNKGNFPGRFSGRQFSNSRSEMNVSTLELGDSALYLCASNTGVTDTQYFGPGTRLTVL.

This clonotype was detected many times. The chain employs TRBV27 and TRBJ2-5; 11 nucleotides align to TRBD2. There are 16 residues in the CDR3. Germline assignment: CDR1 MNHEY and CDR2 SMNVEV (reference sequence). V gave up 5 bases and J gave up 4 bases; unmatched junction bases: 9. The CDR3 coding sequence is TGTGCCAGCAGTCACTCCCTAGGACTAGCGGGAGAGACCCAGTACTTC. Translated: CASSHSLGLAGETQYF.

DNA of the CDR3: TGCGCCAGCAGCTTGGCCCCTAGCGGGAACACAGATACGCAGTATTTT. Its translation is CASSLAPSGNTDTQYF. The chain has TRBV5-1 and TRBJ2-3, with 9 positions matching TRBD2. The CDR3 covers 16 residues. V shed 0 bases and J 2 bases; nucleotides not matched to a gene: 4. Germline V CDR1 and CDR2: SGHRS, YFSETQ.

The chain is built from TRBV7-8 and TRBJ2-1; 7 bases line up with TRBD2. Germline-derived CDR1 and CDR2 are SGHVS and FQNEAQ. This CDR3 is built from 13 residues. The V segment lost 6 bases and the J segment 9 bases; nucleotides outside the gene matches: 8. For the CDR3, the DNA is TGTGCCAGCAGTCAGGACGCGGGAGCTGAGCAGTTCTTC. It specifies CASSQDAGAEQFF.

The CDR3 reads CASSLEGSMWSNQPQHF. The CDR3 DNA is TGTGCCAGCAGCTTAGAAGGGTCTATGTGGAGCAATCAGCCCCAGCATTTT. The chain employs TRBV7-8 and TRBJ1-5; no clear D. The CDR3 is made up of 17 amino acids. Trimming took 1 base from V and 1 from J, leaving 14 bases between them. Germline V lookup: CDR1 SGHVS, CDR2 FQNEAQ.

This clonotype showed up just a few times. The chain employs TRBV7-9 and TRBJ2-3; D is perhaps TRBD1 or TRBD2 (5 bases each). Germline CDR1 reads SEHNR; CDR2 reads FQNEAQ (reference sequence). Trimming pared 5 bases from V and 1 base from J, leaving 13 bases between. CDR3 length equals 15 residues. The CDR3 here is CASSIPGPGTDTQYF. The CDR3 region has the DNA TGTGCCAGCAGCATACCGGGACCCGGCACAGATACGCAGTATTTT.

This clonotype was seen many times. The chain is built from TRBV10-3 and TRBJ2-1; 9 positions agree with TRBD2. Germline loops: CDR1 ENHRY, CDR2 SYGVKD. With 0 bases clipped from V and 9 bases from J, the junction kept 12 bases outside the gene matches. The CDR3 contains 17 residues. The CDR3 is CAISESTRGRAGVEQFF. The CDR3 coding sequence is TGTGCCATCAGTGAGTCGACTCGCGGGAGGGCCGGGGTTGAGCAGTTCTTC.

This clonotype was observed many times. The rearrangement uses TRBV2 and TRBJ2-7; 10 positions match TRBD2. Germline-derived CDR1 and CDR2 are SNHLY and FYNNEI. The CDR3 totals 14 residues. V lost 9 bases, J lost 0 bases, and 5 bases stayed unmatched. The CDR3 DNA reads TGTGCCAGTCTTAGCGGGAGGCACTCCTACGAGCAGTACTTC. Protein product: CASLSGRHSYEQYF.

This clonotype was recorded many times. The chain is built from TRBV13 and TRBJ2-7; no reliable D call. This CDR3 comprises 13 residues. The germline CDR1 and CDR2 sequences are PRHDT and FYEKMQ (reference sequence). V was shortened by 0 bases and J by 6 bases, with 9 bases between the two germline ends. CDR3 protein: CASSLGLDPEQYF. The CDR3 nucleotides are TGTGCCAGCAGCTTAGGGTTAGACCCCGAGCAGTACTTC.

This clonotype has ten or more counts. CDR3 protein: CASSLDPIKETQYF. As DNA, the CDR3 is TGTGCCAGCAGCTTGGACCCAATAAAGGAGACCCAGTACTTC. The chain combines TRBV5-6 with TRBJ2-5; D call uncertain. The germline V gene encodes CDR1 SGHDT and CDR2 YYEEEE. V lost 0 bases and J 5 bases, leaving 11 bases between the germline ends. The CDR3 has 14 residues.

At least ten counts were recorded for this clonotype. This chain joins TRBV11-1 and TRBJ2-7; either TRBD1 or TRBD2 may supply D (6 bases each). The CDR3 sequence is 16 residues long. CDR1 SGHAT and CDR2 FQDESV come from the germline V gene (reference sequence). The V end was cut by 7 bases, the J end by 0 bases, with 19 bases between. The DNA of the CDR3 is TGTGCCAGCACCGAGGGGGTCCTCGGGGGCTCCTACGAGCAGTACTTC. This encodes CASTEGVLGGSYEQYF.

This clonotype was counted many times. The CDR3: CSAERTSGENTGELFF. The CDR3 nucleotides read TGCAGCGCCGAAAGGACTAGCGGGGAGAACACCGGGGAGCTGTTTTTT. The rearrangement joins TRBV29-1 to TRBJ2-2, with 12 positions matching TRBD2. Germline-derived CDR1 and CDR2 are SQVTM and ANQGSEA. V lost 7 bases and J lost 1; bases outside the gene matches: 7. The CDR3 length is 16 residues.

Ten or more counts support this clonotype. V usage is TRBV29-1 and J usage is TRBJ2-1, with TRBD1 identical over 10 bases. The CDR3 contains 14 residues. CDR1 is SQVTM and CDR2 is ANQGSEA in the germline V gene. The V segment lost 6 bases and the J segment 7 bases; nucleotides outside the gene matches: 9. CDR3 DNA: TGCAGCGTCGTCGACAGGGGGCGAGGGAATGAGCAGTTCTTC. This codes for CSVVDRGRGNEQFF.

This clonotype was counted a few times. This chain joins TRBV12-3 or TRBV12-4 and TRBJ2-7; 13 bases map to TRBD2. This CDR3 is built from 15 residues. V shed 6 bases and J 5 bases; nucleotides not matched to a gene: 7. Here the CDR3 DNA reads TGTGCCAGCAGCCAACCCGGACTAGCGGGAGACGAGCAGTACTTC. Translating it yields CASSQPGLAGDEQYF.

This clonotype appeared many times. The chain uses TRBV27 and TRBJ2-5; 8 bases are shared with TRBD1. V gave up 6 bases and J gave up 11 bases; unmatched junction bases: 11. Germline values: CDR1 MNHEY, CDR2 SMNVEV (reference sequence). This CDR3 spans 13 amino acids. As DNA, the CDR3 is TGTGCCAGCAGACAACATCCCGGACAGGGTCAGTACTTC. Translated: CASRQHPGQGQYF.

The CDR3 DNA reads TGCAGTGCTAGAGAATTTGGATACGGTCAAGAGACCCAGTACTTC. Protein sequence: CSAREFGYGQETQYF. The rearrangement joins TRBV20-1 to TRBJ2-5, with unresolved D. The V end was cut by 0 bases, the J end by 2 bases, with 13 bases between. Germline loops: CDR1 DFQATT, CDR2 SNEGSKA (reference sequence). This CDR3 has 15 residues.